Following are 32 T cell receptor beta chains from one sample sequenced in a study of human T cells and chemical hapten exposure. The total RNA was obtained from whole blood that was not fractionated. Each CDR3 protein gets one entry after TCRdb re-called the 5' RACE reads with MiXCR. The repertoire includes tens of thousands of distinct CDR3 sequences, 15% to 20% of them detected once, and over 6.5% sits in the top ten. Receptor source: a female donor in good health.

Many counts were recorded for this clonotype. J is TRBJ1-2 and V is TRBV5-1, with 8 bases identical to TRBD1. CDR1 and CDR2 from the germline V gene are SGHRS and YFSETQ. Losses at the gene ends were 1 base for V and 2 bases for J; bases not matched to a gene: 4. The length of the CDR3 is 15 residues. The CDR3 nucleotides read TGCGCCAGCAGCTTGATAGGACAGGGAAACTATGGCTACACCTTC. Translating gives CASSLIGQGNYGYTF.

J is TRBJ2-1 and V is TRBV12-3 or TRBV12-4; 12 bases fit TRBD2. The CDR3 length is 16 residues. The ends lost 2 bases at V and 9 bases at J; junction bases unmatched: 8. The CDR3 DNA reads TGTGCCAGCAGTTTACCACTAGCGGGGGGCCCTCGTGAGCAGTTCTTC. It translates to CASSLPLAGGPREQFF.

The J gene is TRBJ2-3, the V gene TRBV29-1; 7 positions agree with TRBD1. Germline values: CDR1 SQVTM, CDR2 ANQGSEA. The CDR3 runs 17 residues. V lost 2 bases and J lost 2; bases outside the gene matches: 13. The CDR3 loop reads CSVETFTGEWATDTQYF. The CDR3 coding sequence is TGCAGCGTTGAAACCTTTACAGGGGAGTGGGCCACAGATACGCAGTATTTT.

This clonotype was detected a few times. This chain links TRBV20-1 with TRBJ1-1, with a tentative D call TRBD1 (5 bases). V was cut by 2 bases and J by 1 base, with 8 bases left in between. Germline CDR1 is DFQATT and CDR2 is SNEGSKA (reference sequence). CDR3 length equals 13 residues. CDR3 nucleotides: TGCAGTGCTAGACAGGGAACGAACACTGAAGCTTTCTTT. Encoded protein: CSARQGTNTEAFF.

J is TRBJ2-5 and V is TRBV7-2; 11 positions agree with TRBD2. CDR1 is SGHTA and CDR2 is FQGNSA in the germline V gene. Losses at the gene ends were 3 bases for V and 4 bases for J; bases not matched to a gene: 7. This CDR3 contains 16 residues. CDR3 region: CASSFGRLAGSETQYF. The CDR3 bases are TGTGCCAGCAGCTTCGGGAGACTAGCGGGATCAGAGACCCAGTACTTC.

This clonotype was observed a handful of times. The V and J genes are TRBV6-5 and TRBJ1-5; D not resolved. This CDR3 has 14 amino acids. Germline V gene data show CDR1 as MNHEY and CDR2 as SVGAGI. V was cut by 4 bases and J by 5 bases, with 12 bases left in between. The CDR3 sequence is CASSSTHPYQPQHF. The CDR3 nucleotides are TGTGCCAGCAGTTCGACCCATCCGTATCAGCCCCAGCATTTT.

The table lists this clonotype with a few counts. The CDR3 is CATSDWGRSTDTQYF. CDR3 bases: TGTGCCACCAGTGATTGGGGGCGAAGCACAGATACGCAGTATTTT. This chain uses TRBV24-1 with TRBJ2-3, with a weak D call TRBD1 (6 bases). Trimming shortened V by 2 bases and J by 0 bases, and 8 bases separated the two germline ends. CDR1 is KGHDR and CDR2 is SFDVKD in the germline V gene. The length of the CDR3 is 15 residues.

The table lists this clonotype with a few counts. The genes are TRBV5-1 and TRBJ1-1; D uncertain. V was pared by 4 bases and J by 0 bases, with 22 bases between. The CDR3 contains 18 residues. CDR1 is SGHRS and CDR2 is YFSETQ in the germline V gene. CDR3 sequence (DNA): TGCGCCAGCAGCCTAATGGTGCAGGCCTCGTACATGAACACTGAAGCTTTCTTT. Protein product: CASSLMVQASYMNTEAFF.

This clonotype was counted a few times. The CDR3 bases are TGTGCCAGCACGGCGGGGGGTTTGAGCGGGGAGCTGTTTTTT. Its translation: CASTAGGLSGELFF. The chain combines TRBV2 with TRBJ2-2; 8 bases match TRBD2. Germline assignment: CDR1 SNHLY and CDR2 FYNNEI. CDR3 length: 14 amino acids. V was clipped by 7 bases and J by 7 bases; unmatched bases: 8.

The genes are TRBV5-4 and TRBJ1-2; D call uncertain. The V end lost 0 bases, the J end lost 3 bases, and 9 bases lay between the germline ends. Germline assignment: CDR1 SGHNT and CDR2 YYREEE (reference sequence). The CDR3 sequence is 14 residues long. CDR3 sequence reads: CASSLEQTDYGYTF. The CDR3 nucleotides are TGTGCCAGCAGCTTGGAGCAGACTGACTATGGCTACACCTTC.

The chain joins TRBV20-1 to TRBJ1-5; D is perhaps TRBD1 (5 bases). This CDR3 contains 13 residues. Germline CDR1 DFQATT, CDR2 SNEGSKA (reference sequence). V was trimmed by 3 bases and J by 3 bases, leaving 9 bases between them. DNA of the CDR3: TGCAGTGCTAGTGGGGGATACAATCAGCCCCAGCATTTT. Encoded protein: CSASGGYNQPQHF.

The chain combines TRBV4-1 with TRBJ2-2; TRBD1 matches at 9 bases. Germline-derived CDR1 and CDR2 are MGHRA and YSYEKL. This CDR3 spans 19 amino acids. V lost 7 bases and J lost 3; bases outside the gene matches: 18. CDR3 residues: CASKWLVRPGTGHTGELFF. CDR3 bases: TGCGCCAGCAAGTGGTTGGTTCGGCCTGGGACAGGGCACACCGGGGAGCTGTTTTTT.

V is TRBV7-9 and J is TRBJ1-2; 8 bases are a match to TRBD1. Germline values: CDR1 SEHNR, CDR2 FQNEAQ (reference sequence). V shed 4 bases, J shed 3 bases, and the junction held 7 bases outside the gene matches. The CDR3 has 15 amino acids. Written as DNA, the CDR3 is TGTGCCAGCAGCTCGTTGACAGGGGATCACTATGGCTACACCTTC. This translates into CASSSLTGDHYGYTF.

This clonotype has more than one count but fewer than ten. J is TRBJ1-5 and V is TRBV19; a possible D gene is TRBD1 (5 bases). CDR3 length: 12 residues. Per germline, CDR1 LNHDA and CDR2 SQIVND (reference sequence). The ends were cut back, 3 bases at V and 11 bases at J, with 11 bases in the middle. The CDR3 sequence is CASSIPGGAQHF. CDR3 sequence (DNA): TGTGCCAGTAGTATTCCCGGGGGGGCCCAGCATTTT.

This clonotype was detected only a few times. This chain joins TRBV12-3 or TRBV12-4 and TRBJ1-1, with 10 bases that match TRBD1. This CDR3 spans 13 amino acids. Trimming took 5 bases from V and 4 from J; bases not matched to a gene: 1. The CDR3 reads CASSRTGGTEAFF. CDR3 coding DNA: TGTGCCAGCAGTCGGACAGGGGGCACTGAAGCTTTCTTT.

A few counts support this clonotype. The genes are TRBV2 and TRBJ1-6; TRBD1 aligns across 7 bases. After removal of 4 bases from V and 7 bases from J, the junction contained 7 bases not matched to a gene. CDR1 is SNHLY and CDR2 is FYNNEI in the germline V gene. The CDR3 is made up of 15 amino acids. Here the CDR3 reads CASSVGGLRNSPLHF. The CDR3 region has the DNA TGTGCCAGCAGTGTAGGGGGCCTCCGGAATTCACCCCTCCACTTT.

V gene TRBV29-1 combines with J gene TRBJ1-1; perhaps TRBD1 as D (6 bases). Germline CDR1 and CDR2: SQVTM and ANQGSEA. The CDR3 covers 12 residues. Trimming shortened V by 7 bases and J by 1 base, and 10 bases separated the two germline ends. The CDR3 DNA sequence: TGCAGCGCCGGGGGGCAGAACACTGAAGCTTTCTTT. Protein product: CSAGGQNTEAFF.

This clonotype came up a few times. The rearrangement uses TRBV5-1 and TRBJ2-4, with D uncertain. CDR1 and CDR2 (germline): SGHRS, YFSETQ. The CDR3 has 15 residues. Trimming removed 1 base at V and 0 bases at J, with 8 bases between. The CDR3 sequence: CASSLNAGAKNIQYF. CDR3 DNA: TGCGCCAGCAGCTTGAACGCCGGAGCCAAAAACATTCAGTACTTC. Full variable domain (rest looked up from reference TRBV5-1 and TRBJ2-4): KAGVTQTPRYLIKTRGQQVTLSCSPISGHRSVSWYQQTPGQGLQFLFEYFSETQRNKGNFPGRFSGRQFSNSRSEMNVSTLELGDSALYLCASSLNAGAKNIQYFGAGTRLSVL.

The chain joins TRBV7-9 to TRBJ1-1; 8 bases are shared with TRBD1. Germline trimming cut 3 bases from V and 3 bases from J; bases unmatched to any gene: 6. The CDR3 has 15 residues. The germline V gene has CDR1 SEHNR and CDR2 FQNEAQ (reference sequence). The CDR3 sequence: CASSFNPDRDTEAFF. As DNA, the CDR3 is TGTGCCAGCAGCTTTAACCCGGACAGGGACACTGAAGCTTTCTTT.

The chain uses TRBV5-4 and TRBJ2-5, with 9 bases identical to TRBD2. Trimming removed 0 bases from V and 5 bases from J; junction bases left unmatched: 5. Germline CDR1 reads SGHNT; CDR2 reads YYREEE (reference sequence). This CDR3 is built from 15 residues. Written as DNA, the CDR3 is TGTGCCAGCAGCTTGGTCAGCGGGGGGTGGGAGACCCAGTACTTC. It specifies CASSLVSGGWETQYF.

This clonotype has only a few counts. The chain links TRBV5-1 to TRBJ1-2, with D perhaps TRBD1 (5 bases). Germline V gene sequence: CDR1 SGHRS, CDR2 YFSETQ. This CDR3 comprises 13 residues. The germline V and J ends were trimmed by 4 bases and 3 bases, with 10 bases remaining between them. CDR3 DNA sequence: TGCGCCAGCAGCCAGACAGAACACTATGGCTACACCTTC. Protein product: CASSQTEHYGYTF.

A remark on this clonotype: The junction does not match germline at one end; this may be a read error. The rearrangement links TRBV10-3 to TRBJ2-6; TRBD1 agrees at 11 bases. CDR1 and CDR2 (germline): ENHRY, SYGVKD. The CDR3 covers 17 residues. The CDR3 region is CGISPGTGGSGANVLTF. CDR3 nucleotide sequence: TGTGGCATCAGTCCGGGGACAGGGGGCTCTGGGGCCAACGTCCTGACTTTC.

The chain combines TRBV7-8 with TRBJ2-5; TRBD1 matches at 9 bases. V shed 5 bases and J 2 bases; nucleotides not matched to a gene: 12. Germline V gives CDR1 SGHVS, CDR2 FQNEAQ. This CDR3 spans 17 amino acids. The DNA for the CDR3 is TGTGCCAGCAGCGGGGGACAGGGATGGATTGATCAAGAGACCCAGTACTTC. Amino acid sequence: CASSGGQGWIDQETQYF.

This clonotype was picked up a small number of times. The chain uses TRBV15 and TRBJ1-2; 10 bases are a match to TRBD1. V trimming: 0 bases; J trimming: 4 bases; junction bases outside the gene matches: 5. Germline CDR1 LNHNV, CDR2 YYDKDF (reference sequence). This CDR3 has 16 amino acids. CDR3 sequence reads: CATSREGQGLSYGYTF. CDR3 DNA: TGTGCCACCAGCAGAGAGGGACAGGGGCTTTCCTATGGCTACACCTTC.

The chain carries TRBV19 and TRBJ1-2, with D unresolved. This CDR3 contains 13 residues. Trimming took off 3 bases at V and 8 bases at J, with 13 bases between the two ends. Per the germline V gene, CDR1 is LNHDA and CDR2 is SQIVND (reference sequence). The CDR3 sequence: CASSISGEKGYTF. Written as DNA, the CDR3 is TGTGCCAGTAGTATTAGTGGAGAGAAAGGCTACACCTTC.

This clonotype occurred a few times. The rearrangement uses TRBV20-1 and TRBJ1-4; D is unclear. Germline CDR1 reads DFQATT; CDR2 reads SNEGSKA (reference sequence). The V and J ends lost 8 bases and 7 bases respectively, with 17 bases between them. This CDR3 spans 13 amino acids. The CDR3 coding sequence is TGCAGTTCCCAGAGGAGGGTCGGTGAAAAACTGTTTTTT. This sequence encodes CSSQRRVGEKLFF.

The rearrangement uses TRBV19 and TRBJ1-4; D possibly corresponds to TRBD1 (6 bases). In germline, CDR1 is LNHDA, CDR2 SQIVND (reference sequence). Trimming stripped 4 bases from V and 6 bases from J, with 6 bases between. There are 12 residues in the CDR3. CDR3 sequence (DNA): TGTGCCAGTAGTACAGGGGATGAAAAACTGTTTTTT. This sequence encodes CASSTGDEKLFF.

This clonotype was picked up a small number of times. The chain uses TRBV7-9 and TRBJ1-1; no firm D call. Trimming removed 2 bases at V and 4 bases at J, with 14 bases between. The V gene's germline CDR1 is SEHNR and CDR2 FQNEAQ (reference sequence). The CDR3 runs to 15 residues. The CDR3 loop reads CASSLQYKISTEAFF. The CDR3 region has the DNA TGTGCCAGCAGCTTACAATATAAGATCAGCACTGAAGCTTTCTTT.

This chain uses TRBV6-1 with TRBJ2-6, with D unclear. V lost 2 bases to trimming and J lost 0 bases, with 5 bases between them. CDR3 length: 15 amino acids. The germline V gene has CDR1 MNHNS and CDR2 SASEGT. DNA for the CDR3: TGTGCCAGCAGTGAATCATTCTCTGGGGCCAACGTCCTGACTTTC. It translates to CASSESFSGANVLTF.

In regard to this clonotype: A much larger clone is a single base away; this may be a read error. The J gene is TRBJ2-6, the V gene TRBV5-1; D remains unclear. The CDR3 has 15 amino acids. CDR1 is SGHRS and CDR2 is YFSETQ in the germline V gene. The DNA of the CDR3 is TGCGCCAGCGGCTTCGACAAGTCAGGGGCCAACGTCCTGACTTTC. This sequence encodes CASGFDKSGANVLTF.

The chain links TRBV7-2 to TRBJ1-3; D is perhaps TRBD1 (5 bases). Per the germline V gene, CDR1 is SGHTA and CDR2 is FQGNSA. V shed 6 bases and J shed 11 bases, with 17 bases lying between them. This CDR3 contains 13 residues. CDR3 coding DNA: TGTGCCAGCAGTTTGAGAAGGGGCGGTGCCATATATTTT. It translates to CASSLRRGGAIYF.

This clonotype was seen ten or more times. The rearrangement joins TRBV7-2 to TRBJ1-1, with D uncertain. The CDR3 covers 14 residues. V lost 4 bases and J 5 bases, leaving 14 bases between the germline ends. CDR1 is SGHTA and CDR2 is FQGNSA in the germline V gene. The CDR3 DNA sequence: TGTGCCAGCAGCTCGATAAAGGTGGGGACTGAAGCTTTCTTT. It specifies CASSSIKVGTEAFF.